The rows below give T cell receptor beta chains drawn from one sample of a study of blood T cell repertoires in COVID-19. Sequencing used immunoSEQ multiplex PCR; TCRdb keeps in-frame clones, though not all of them. The sample lists approximately 350,000 clones, roughly 80% seen once, with approximately 4.7% in the top ten. The sequenced sample was PBMCs or T cells enriched from blood (not recorded which). These receptor sequences come from a woman between 50 and 59 years old who had recovered from COVID-19. The CDR3 runs from the conserved cysteine through the conserved F or W. Size values are once, few and many counts, or a class for expanded clones, and some rows have none.

TRBJ2-7	.	TRBV3-1/TRBV3-2	CASRGQGGYYEQYF
TRBJ1-5	.	TRBV3-1/TRBV3-2	CASSKTGVGVQPQHF
TRBJ2-6	.	TRBV4-1	CASSQGLYRGSSGANVLTF
TRBJ1-1	.	TRBV5-1	CASSPGGDLNTEAFF
TRBJ2-7	.	TRBV6-5	CASKLAVTYEQYF
TRBJ1-2	once	TRBV3-1/TRBV3-2	CASSPTHGAYGYTF
TRBJ1-2	.	TRBV5-1	CASSLGDRLGYTF
TRBJ1-2	.	TRBV30	CAWRGDTNYGYTF
TRBJ1-6	few	TRBV7-8	CASSLDRNSPLHF
TRBJ2-2	.	TRBV19	CASSLLATNTGELFF
TRBJ1-5	.	TRBV19	CASKDQGGARQPQHF
TRBJ2-1	.	TRBV6-2/TRBV6-3	CASSALSGLGNEQFF
TRBJ1-5	.	TRBV6-4	CASRRFTGQGSNQPQHF
TRBJ2-7	.	TRBV5-1	CASSLAPTSTSEQYF
TRBJ1-2	.	TRBV6-5	CASSPRGEYYGYTF
TRBJ1-2	.	TRBV19	CASSSGGQPIFYGYTF
TRBJ2-7	.	TRBV18	CASSPSEGSSYEQYF
TRBJ1-1	few	TRBV19	CASSTSWGRTEAFF
TRBJ2-7	.	TRBV27	CASSEGLAVLDEQYF
TRBJ1-1	.	TRBV28	CASSLRSQKAFF
TRBJ1-1	.	TRBV3-1/TRBV3-2	CASRSIQGTEAFF
TRBJ1-1	.	TRBV6-5	CASSYFATTGPEAFF
TRBJ2-1	.	TRBV5-1	CASSFRQGVGEQFF
TRBJ1-2	.	TRBV6-5	CASSYDRNYGYTF
TRBJ1-3	once	TRBV6-5	CASRGQSSGNTIYF
TRBJ1-6	.	TRBV4-1	CASSQDVVSRSPLHF
TRBJ2-5	.	TRBV7-9	CASSETLRTPQETQYF
TRBJ2-2	.	TRBV6-2/TRBV6-3	CASSSSRLAGGYTGELFF
TRBJ2-7	.	TRBV5-5	CASSSGSSSYEQYF
TRBJ2-3	once	TRBV29-1	CSVNRQTSVTDTQYF
TRBJ2-3	.	TRBV5-1	CASSLRAGGPDTQYF
TRBJ1-1	.	TRBV11-2	CASGGLGMANAEAFF
TRBJ1-2	.	TRBV19	CASSTHQGADYGYTF
TRBJ1-3	.	TRBV27	CASRSGGGNTIYF
TRBJ1-2	.	TRBV2	CASSESRARVFGYTF
TRBJ2-5	.	TRBV6-2/TRBV6-3	CASSYGGRGNGETQYF
TRBJ1-1	.	TRBV5-8	CASSRKDRFTEAFF
TRBJ1-3	.	TRBV30	CAHDRGLGNTIYF
TRBJ2-3	.	TRBV10-3	CAISEMGNAGSVRTDTQYF